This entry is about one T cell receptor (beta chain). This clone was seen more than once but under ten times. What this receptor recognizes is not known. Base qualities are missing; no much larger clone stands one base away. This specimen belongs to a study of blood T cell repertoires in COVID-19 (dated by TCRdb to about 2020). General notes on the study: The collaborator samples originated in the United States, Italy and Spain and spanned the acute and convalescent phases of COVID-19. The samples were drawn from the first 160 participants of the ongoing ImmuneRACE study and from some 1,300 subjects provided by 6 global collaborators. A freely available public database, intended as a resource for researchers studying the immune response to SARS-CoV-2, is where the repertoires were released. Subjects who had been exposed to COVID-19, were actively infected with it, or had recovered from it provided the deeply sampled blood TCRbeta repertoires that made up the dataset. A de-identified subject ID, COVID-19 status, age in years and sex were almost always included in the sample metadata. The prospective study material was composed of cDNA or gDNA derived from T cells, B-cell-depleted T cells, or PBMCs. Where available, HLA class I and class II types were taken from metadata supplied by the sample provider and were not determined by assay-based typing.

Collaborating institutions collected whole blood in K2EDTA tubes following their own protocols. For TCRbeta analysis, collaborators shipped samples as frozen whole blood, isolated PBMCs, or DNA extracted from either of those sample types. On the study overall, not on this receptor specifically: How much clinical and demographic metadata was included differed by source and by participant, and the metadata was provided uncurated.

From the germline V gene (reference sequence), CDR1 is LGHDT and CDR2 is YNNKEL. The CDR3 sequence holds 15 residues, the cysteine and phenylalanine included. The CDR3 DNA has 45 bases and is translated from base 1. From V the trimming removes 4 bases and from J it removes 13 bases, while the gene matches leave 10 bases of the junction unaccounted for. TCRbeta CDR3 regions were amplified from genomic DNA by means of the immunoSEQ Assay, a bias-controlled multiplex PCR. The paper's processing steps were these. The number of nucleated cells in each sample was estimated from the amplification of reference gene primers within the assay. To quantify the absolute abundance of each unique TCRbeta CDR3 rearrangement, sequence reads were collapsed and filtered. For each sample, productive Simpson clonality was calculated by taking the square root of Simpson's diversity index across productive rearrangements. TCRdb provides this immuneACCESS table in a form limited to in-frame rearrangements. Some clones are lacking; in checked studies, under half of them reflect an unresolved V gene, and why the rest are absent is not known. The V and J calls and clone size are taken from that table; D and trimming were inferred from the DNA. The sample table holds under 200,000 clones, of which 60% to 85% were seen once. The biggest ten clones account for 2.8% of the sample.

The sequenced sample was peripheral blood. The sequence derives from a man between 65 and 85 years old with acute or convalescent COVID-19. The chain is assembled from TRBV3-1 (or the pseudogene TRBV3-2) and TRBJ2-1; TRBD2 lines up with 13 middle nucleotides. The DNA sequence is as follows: TGTGCCAGCAGCCCATTACTGGGGACTAGCGGGATCCAGTTCTTC. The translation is CASSPLLGTSGIQFF.